What follows describes a single TCR beta chain. Methods used by the authors: Counts of nucleated cells, estimated from reference gene primer amplification, were obtained. Profiled with immunoSEQ multiplex PCR; TCRdb holds only in-frame clones, not every one. Clone size and the V and J calls come from that table; the DNA yielded D and trimming. Here the sample spans 200,000 to 250,000 clones, approximately 81% being singletons. The source of the sample is a study of blood T cell repertoires in COVID-19. Study as a whole: From the United States, Italy and Spain came samples of acute and convalescent COVID-19. The analysed material was cDNA or gDNA that came from T cells, B-cell-depleted T cells, or PBMCs.

Trimming took off 4 bases at V and 0 bases at J, with 12 bases between the two ends. This CDR3 has 15 residues. CDR1 and CDR2 from the germline V gene are MNHNY and SVGAGI (reference sequence). The chain employs TRBV6-6 and TRBJ1-1; maybe TRBD1 (6 bases). This clonotype originated in a woman of 80 years or more with acute or convalescent COVID-19. Sequencing was carried out using peripheral blood. The chain's CDR3 is CASSSPTGLNTEAFF. CDR3 coding DNA: TGTGCCAGCAGTTCCCCGACAGGATTGAACACTGAAGCTTTCTTT.